These 3 T cell receptor beta chains originate from one sample sequenced in a study of T cells in Graves' hyperthyroidism and ophthalmopathy. Template material for amplifying TCR beta CDR3 regions consisted of RNA transcripts. HTBI primers were the set used in a first-round RT-PCR of the TCR CDR3. TCRdb re-called the multiplex PCR reads through MiXCR, storing one row per CDR3 protein. The sample consists of over 400,000 distinct CDR3 sequences, approximately 14% of them appearing once. The sample was blood. These receptors originate from a man younger than 35 with Graves' ophthalmopathy.

This clonotype was detected ten times or more. Germline is not matched at one junction end, which may reflect a read error. The chain employs TRBV5-1 and TRBJ2-7, with 9 bases aligning to TRBD1. The V gene's germline CDR1 is SGHRS and CDR2 YFSETQ. CDR3 length: 13 amino acids. CDR3 DNA: TGTGCCAGCAGTTTGGGGACAGGGCTCGAGCAGTACTTC. Its translation is CASSLGTGLEQYF.

This clonotype was counted ten times or more. The rearrangement uses TRBV30 and TRBJ1-3; D is undetermined. Germline loops: CDR1 GTSNPN, CDR2 SVGIG (reference sequence). The CDR3 contains 11 residues. With 0 bases removed from V and 9 bases from J, the gap between germline ends came to 6 bases. DNA for the CDR3: TGTGCCTGGAGTGTTGGTGGCACCATATATTTT. Protein: CAWSVGGTIYF. Filled out from reference TRBV30 and TRBJ1-3, the complete variable domain reads SQTIHQWPATLVQPVGSPLSLECTVEGTSNPNLYWYRQAAGRGLQLLFYSVGIGQISSEVPQNLSASRPQDRQFILSSKKLLLSDSGFYLCAWSVGGTIYFGEGSWLTVV.

This clonotype was observed at least ten times. The chain uses TRBV5-1 and TRBJ1-1; D gene ambiguous. Germline V gives CDR1 SGHRS, CDR2 YFSETQ. V gave up 0 bases and J gave up 4 bases, with 13 bases separating them. The CDR3 spans 15 residues. The CDR3 nucleotides are TGCGCCAGCAGCTTGGTCGGTATGTGGGGCACTGAAGCTTTCTTT. It encodes CASSLVGMWGTEAFF.